The 21 T cell receptor beta chains below come from one sample, sequenced in a study of breast tumors, draining lymph nodes, adjacent tissues. Axillary draining lymph nodes of breast cancer patients supplied the node samples. TCRdb processed the multiplex PCR reads anew with MiXCR; each CDR3 protein has one entry. Of approximately 300,000 distinct CDR3 sequences listed, around 31% are singletons. The sequencing input was axillary lymph node tissue. Receptors originate from a female donor with breast cancer. Some clones in this sample may be carry-over from other donors' samples.

A word on this clonotype: This may stem from a read error, because a much larger clone lies one nucleotide away. The chain couples TRBV7-9 to TRBJ2-7; TRBD2 matches 9 bases. The V and J ends lost 2 bases and 7 bases, in that order; junction bases with no gene match: 6. This CDR3 is 14 amino acids long. CDR1 SEHNR and CDR2 FQNEAQ come from the germline V gene (reference sequence). The CDR3 DNA is TGTGCCAGCAGCTTATCTAGCGGGAAAACGGAGCAGTACTTC. Its translation is CASSLSSGKTEQYF.

This clonotype was counted ten times or more. The CDR3 DNA reads as TGTGCCAGCAGCCCAGACCAACTAGCGGGAACTCCCGGCGGATTCTTC. Protein: CASSPDQLAGTPGGFF. This chain uses TRBV12-3 or TRBV12-4 with TRBJ2-1; 10 positions agree with TRBD2. V lost 6 bases to trimming and J lost 16 bases; unmatched junction nucleotides: 21. This CDR3 contains 16 residues.

This rearrangement joins TRBV5-1 to TRBJ2-1, with 11 bases lining up with TRBD2. In germline, CDR1 is SGHRS, CDR2 YFSETQ. This CDR3 comprises 18 residues. V trimming: 3 bases; J trimming: 7 bases; junction bases outside the gene matches: 15. The chain's CDR3 is CASSWTTSGSAVVNEQFF. In DNA, the CDR3 is TGCGCCAGCAGCTGGACTACTAGCGGGAGCGCCGTCGTTAATGAGCAGTTCTTC.

A remark on this clonotype: Being one base from a much bigger clone, this may be a read error. The chain is built from TRBV11-3 and TRBJ2-3; 12 nucleotides align to TRBD2. CDR1 SGHNT and CDR2 YENEEA come from the germline V gene. The trim removed 5 bases at V and 6 bases at J, leaving 6 bases unmatched. This CDR3 has 15 amino acids. CDR3 residues: CASSRLAGDFDTQYF. The CDR3 region has the DNA TGTGCCAGCAGCCGACTAGCGGGAGACTTTGATACGCAGTATTTT.

The chain joins TRBV27 to TRBJ2-7; D is possibly TRBD2 (6 bases). The CDR3 spans 14 residues. CDR1 is MNHEY, CDR2 SMNVEV, per germline (reference sequence). V was shortened by 3 bases and J by 7 bases, with 16 bases between the two germline ends. For the CDR3, the DNA is TGTGCCAGCAGTTTTAGGCGGGACTTGTGGGAGCAGTACTTC. This sequence encodes CASSFRRDLWEQYF.

This chain uses TRBV6-1 with TRBJ2-1, with D maybe TRBD2 (5 bases). Germline CDR1 and CDR2: MNHNS and SASEGT. V shed 3 bases and J shed 4 bases, with 22 bases lying between them. The CDR3 extends over 18 amino acids. CDR3 sequence: CASSDFLIGRRLYNEQFF. As DNA, the CDR3 is TGTGCCAGCAGTGATTTTTTGATCGGCAGGCGACTATACAATGAGCAGTTCTTC.

The V gene is TRBV9, the J gene TRBJ2-7, with 12 bases matching TRBD1. Germline assignment: CDR1 SGDLS and CDR2 YYNGEE. This CDR3 has 16 residues. V dropped 0 bases and J dropped 5; count of bases not matched to a gene: 6. As DNA, the CDR3 is TGTGCCAGCAGCGTAGGGCGAGGGACAGGGGGCCACGAGCAGTACTTC. Encoded protein: CASSVGRGTGGHEQYF.

The chain carries TRBV5-1 and TRBJ1-3; 9 positions agree with TRBD1. The CDR3 contains 20 residues. The ends lost 4 bases at V and 1 base at J; junction bases unmatched: 18. Germline V gene lookup returns CDR1 SGHRS and CDR2 YFSETQ. The CDR3 loop is CASSTSGQGFAESSGNTIYF. CDR3 nucleotide sequence: TGCGCCAGCAGCACCTCGGGACAGGGTTTCGCGGAGTCGTCTGGAAACACCATATATTTT.

This clonotype was counted only a few times. This rearrangement joins TRBV27 to TRBJ1-2; 7 nucleotides align to TRBD1. The junction had 5 bases not matched to a gene; V was cut back by 3 bases and J by 7 bases. The CDR3 has 13 residues. Germline V CDR1 and CDR2: MNHEY, SMNVEV (reference sequence). CDR3 sequence: CASSLTGPGGYTF. CDR3 coding DNA: TGTGCCAGCAGTTTGACAGGGCCGGGTGGCTACACCTTC.

This clonotype was recorded at least ten times. In DNA, the CDR3 is TGCAGCGTTGCCTCGGACAACGTTCAGCCCCAGCATTTT. This codes for CSVASDNVQPQHF. This rearrangement joins TRBV29-1 to TRBJ1-5, with D tentatively TRBD1 (5 bases). Deletions cut 4 bases from V and 6 bases from J, with 13 bases between. The CDR3 length is 13 residues. In germline, CDR1 is SQVTM, CDR2 ANQGSEA.

This clonotype has at least ten counts. This sequence joins TRBV7-9 and TRBJ2-2, with a possible D match to TRBD2 (6 bases). The CDR3 is 17 amino acids. Germline-derived CDR1 and CDR2 are SEHNR and FQNEAQ (reference sequence). V lost 5 bases and J lost 0, with 16 bases in between. CDR3 nucleotides: TGTGCCAGCAGCCCCTCTAGGCGGGGCGCGAACACCGGGGAGCTGTTTTTT. Its protein is CASSPSRRGANTGELFF.

This clonotype was recorded at least ten times. The CDR3 nucleotides read TGCGCCAGCAGCTTGGCTCGCGACAGCTCCTACGAGCAGTACTTC. Protein product: CASSLARDSSYEQYF. The chain is built from TRBV5-1 and TRBJ2-7; tentative D call: TRBD1 (5 bases). Germline assignment: CDR1 SGHRS and CDR2 YFSETQ. The CDR3 consists of 15 residues. The V end was cut by 0 bases, the J end by 0 bases, with 10 bases between.

This clonotype was detected only once. The rearrangement links TRBV12-3 or TRBV12-4 to TRBJ1-1; D is possibly TRBD1 (5 bases). The CDR3 contains 14 residues. Trimming removed 4 bases at V and 6 bases at J, with 15 bases between. The CDR3 bases are TGTGCCAGCAGTTCCATACGGGACGTACCTGAAGCTTTCTTT. Its protein product is CASSSIRDVPEAFF.

The V call is TRBV4-3, the J call TRBJ1-1; TRBD1 matches at 7 bases. This CDR3 spans 16 amino acids. Germline trimming cut 1 base from V and 0 bases from J; bases unmatched to any gene: 5. CDR1 LGHNA and CDR2 YSLEER come from the germline V gene. CDR3 loop: CASSQVNRGMNTEAFF. The CDR3 DNA sequence: TGCGCCAGCAGCCAAGTAAACAGGGGAATGAACACTGAAGCTTTCTTT.

Concerning this clonotype itself: At one of its ends the junction is not consistent with the germline gene, which may arise from a read error. This chain joins TRBV20-1 and TRBJ2-3; 7 nucleotides match TRBD1. Looked up from germline, CDR1 is DFQATT and CDR2 is SNEGSKA (reference sequence). CDR3 size: 14 residues. The CDR3 DNA reads TGCAGTGCTGGAGAAGGGGGCGGCGGGGATACGCAGTATTTT. Translation: CSAGEGGGGDTQYF.

There are many counts of this clonotype. As DNA, the CDR3 is TGTGCCAGCAGCGCGCGGGTGTTAGGGGAGACCCAGTACTTC. Amino acid sequence: CASSARVLGETQYF. The chain is built from TRBV7-8 and TRBJ2-5; D may be TRBD2 (5 bases). Germline-derived CDR1 and CDR2 are SGHVS and FQNEAQ. The length of the CDR3 is 14 residues. V was cut by 5 bases and J by 5 bases, with 15 bases left in between. The entire variable domain, with the rest obtained from reference TRBV7-8 and TRBJ2-5, is as follows: GAGVSQSPRYKVAKRGQDVALRCDPISGHVSLFWYQQALGQGPEFLTYFQNEAQLDKSGLPSDRFFAERPEGSVSTLKIQRTQQEDSAVYLCASSARVLGETQYFGPGTRLLVL.

At least ten counts were recorded for this clonotype. This sequence joins TRBV4-2 and TRBJ2-7; TRBD2 matches 7 bases. CDR3 length: 16 amino acids. CDR1 LGHNA and CDR2 YNFKEQ come from the germline V gene. V lost 2 bases and J lost 5; bases outside the gene matches: 12. DNA for the CDR3: TGTGCCAGCAGCCAATCGAGCGGGATGATTGTGGACGAGCAGTACTTC. The encoded protein is CASSQSSGMIVDEQYF.

Comment on this clonotype: Germline and junction disagree at one end, which may indicate a read error. The genes are TRBV20-1 and TRBJ1-1; D is unclear. The CDR3 extends over 14 amino acids. Germline CDR1 is DFQATT and CDR2 is SNEGSKA (reference sequence). CDR3 nucleotide sequence: TGTAGTGCTAGAGACGGTATGCTAAACACTGAAGCTTTCTTT. Translated, it gives CSARDGMLNTEAFF.

There are many counts of this clonotype. V and J are TRBV6-6 and TRBJ2-2; TRBD2 matches at 7 bases. The CDR3 consists of 15 residues. Germline-derived CDR1 and CDR2 are MNHNY and SVGAGI (reference sequence). Losses at the gene ends were 5 bases for V and 0 bases for J; bases not matched to a gene: 3. CDR3 nucleotides: TGTGCCAGCAGTGGACTAGGACCGAACACCGGGGAGCTGTTTTTT. As protein: CASSGLGPNTGELFF.

A word on this clonotype: A much larger clone sits a single nucleotide away, making a read error possible. J is TRBJ2-1 and V is TRBV10-1; the match to TRBD2 covers 7 bases. The germline CDR1 and CDR2 sequences are WNHNN and SYGVQD (reference sequence). After removal of 0 bases from V and 5 bases from J, the junction contained 4 bases not matched to a gene. The CDR3 is 15 amino acids. The CDR3 DNA reads as TGCGCCAGCAGTGAGTCCAGCGGGGCACACAATGAGCAGTTCTTC. This encodes CASSESSGAHNEQFF.

This clonotype has a count of ten or more. The CDR3, as DNA: TGTGCCAGCAGCCCCGACAGGGTTGTAGGCGATGAGCAGTTCTTC. Its translation is CASSPDRVVGDEQFF. The chain has TRBV7-3 and TRBJ2-1, with 7 bases aligning to TRBD1. Germline-derived CDR1 and CDR2 are SGHTA and FQGTGA. CDR3 length: 15 residues. V trimming: 5 bases; J trimming: 8 bases; junction bases outside the gene matches: 12.